The 16 T cell receptor beta chains reported below all come from one sample, sequenced in a study of T-cell reconstitution after alpha-beta-depleted transplantation in children. Preparation of the TCRbeta library was carried out with unique molecular identifiers. TCRdb reanalysed the PCR reads using MiXCR and keeps one entry per CDR3 protein. The sample holds 70,000 to 95,000 distinct CDR3 sequences, about 12% seen once. Sequenced here: PBMCs from the stem cell graft donor, sampled from the stem cell graft. These receptors came from a human donor who donated a stem cell graft to a child with inherited bone marrow failure.

At least ten counts were recorded for this clonotype. The chain has TRBV6-5 and TRBJ2-7; 10 bases agree with TRBD1. CDR1 and CDR2 from the germline V gene are MNHEY and SVGAGI. The ends lost 0 bases at V and 5 bases at J; junction bases unmatched: 7. The CDR3 sequence is 16 residues long. CDR3 loop: CASSYSTGQGSNEQYF. In nucleotides, the CDR3 is TGTGCCAGCAGTTACTCAACGGGACAGGGGTCCAACGAGCAGTACTTC.

This clonotype was detected ten times or more. The V call is TRBV5-1, the J call TRBJ1-1; D gene unclear. V lost 0 bases, J lost 10 bases, and 13 bases lay in between. The CDR3 covers 13 residues. Germline-derived CDR1 and CDR2 are SGHRS and YFSETQ. The CDR3 spells CASSLVDGPGAFF. The CDR3 nucleotides read TGCGCCAGCAGCTTGGTAGACGGCCCTGGAGCTTTCTTT.

In its sample, this clonotype was seen many times. V usage is TRBV7-2 and J usage is TRBJ1-1; no clear D gene. In germline, CDR1 is SGHTA, CDR2 FQGNSA. V lost 5 bases to trimming and J lost 7 bases, with 14 bases between them. The CDR3 extends over 13 amino acids. CDR3 region: CASSPLATLEAFF. Here the CDR3 DNA reads TGTGCCAGCAGCCCCCTCGCGACCCTTGAAGCTTTCTTT.

A few counts support this clonotype. V and J are TRBV6-5 and TRBJ2-5; the D is unclear. The CDR3 length is 14 residues. Trimming took off 2 bases at V and 5 bases at J, with 12 bases between the two ends. Germline values: CDR1 MNHEY, CDR2 SVGAGI. The CDR3 nucleotides are TGTGCCAGCAGTTACATGTGGGGTGGGGAGACCCAGTACTTC. As protein: CASSYMWGGETQYF.

This clonotype was found many times. This rearrangement joins TRBV12-3 or TRBV12-4 to TRBJ2-5, with D perhaps assigned TRBD1 or TRBD2 (5 bases each). This CDR3 is 14 amino acids long. V was cut by 5 bases and J by 5 bases, with 15 bases left in between. In DNA, the CDR3 is TGTGCCAGCAGTCCGCCCGGGACGGTTGAGACCCAGTACTTC. It specifies CASSPPGTVETQYF.

This clonotype was detected many times. The chain's CDR3 is CSVQTRTDTEAFF. CDR3 DNA sequence: TGCAGCGTTCAAACCCGGACGGACACTGAAGCTTTCTTT. V and J are TRBV29-1 and TRBJ1-1, with D uncertain. CDR3 length: 13 residues. Trimming pared 5 bases from V and 3 bases from J, leaving 13 bases between. Germline V gene data show CDR1 as SQVTM and CDR2 as ANQGSEA. The full variable domain, completed using reference TRBV29-1 and TRBJ1-1, is SAVISQKPSRDICQRGTSLTIQCQVDSQVTMMFWYRQQPGQSLTLIATANQGSEATYESGFVIDKFPISRPNLTFSTLTVSNMSPEDSSIYLCSVQTRTDTEAFFGQGTRLTVV.

This clonotype was counted many times. Written as DNA, the CDR3 is TGCAGTGCTAGAGACATGGCGGGAACTGAAGCTTTCTTT. Its protein product is CSARDMAGTEAFF. The V call is TRBV20-1, the J call TRBJ1-1; D uncertain. Germline CDR1 and CDR2: DFQATT and SNEGSKA (reference sequence). The V and J ends lost 0 bases and 5 bases respectively, with 10 bases between them. This CDR3 spans 13 amino acids.

This clonotype showed up many times. This chain links TRBV27 with TRBJ2-1; D call uncertain. CDR3 length equals 13 residues. V lost 5 bases, J lost 5 bases, and 10 bases lay in between. Germline V gene data show CDR1 as MNHEY and CDR2 as SMNVEV (reference sequence). The CDR3 nucleotides are TGTGCCAGCAGTATTTTGACCGACAATGAGCAGTTCTTC. The encoded protein is CASSILTDNEQFF.

This clonotype was observed at least ten times. This chain joins TRBV11-2 and TRBJ2-3, with a weak D call TRBD1 (6 bases). V lost 2 bases to trimming and J lost 0 bases, with 9 bases between them. Germline V gene data show CDR1 as SGHAT and CDR2 as FQNNGV. The length of the CDR3 is 15 residues. The CDR3 is CASSLRGYSTDTQYF. The CDR3, as DNA: TGTGCCAGCAGCTTAAGGGGGTATAGCACAGATACGCAGTATTTT.

This clonotype came up many times. The V and J genes are TRBV7-2 and TRBJ2-7; TRBD2 agrees at 7 bases. Trimming removed 4 bases from V and 2 bases from J; junction bases left unmatched: 8. Germline lookup yields CDR1 SGHTA and CDR2 FQGNSA. There are 15 residues in the CDR3. The CDR3 nucleotides are TGTGCCAGCAGCTCCGGGACTACCTGGACCTACGAGCAGTACTTC. It translates to CASSSGTTWTYEQYF.

This clonotype was observed many times. Its ends do not fully match the called genes, so a read error is possible. The chain recombines TRBV29-1 with TRBJ2-3; 7 nucleotides match TRBD1. This CDR3 contains 15 residues. The germline V gene has CDR1 SQVTM and CDR2 ANQGSEA. CDR3 bases: TGCAGCGTTGATAAATATCGGGACAGCAGAGATACGCAGTATTTT. Translating it yields CSVDKYRDSRDTQYF.

The V call is TRBV7-2, the J call TRBJ2-6; 9 bases line up with TRBD1. The germline CDR1 and CDR2 sequences are SGHTA and FQGNSA. The CDR3 is made up of 17 amino acids. Trimming removed 5 bases from V and 3 bases from J; junction bases left unmatched: 8. CDR3 residues: CASSIRTGAVGANVLTF. The CDR3 bases are TGTGCCAGCAGCATACGGACAGGGGCTGTTGGGGCCAACGTCCTGACTTTC. Variable domain in full (rest from reference TRBV7-2 and TRBJ2-6): GAGVSQSPSNKVTEKGKDVELRCDPISGHTALYWYRQSLGQGLEFLIYFQGNSAPDKSGLPSDRFSAERTGGSVSTLTIQRTQQEDSAVYLCASSIRTGAVGANVLTFGAGSRLTVL.

The chain carries TRBV12-3 or TRBV12-4 and TRBJ2-7; 7 nucleotides match TRBD1. V was pared by 2 bases and J by 10 bases, with 11 bases of the junction left unmatched. The CDR3 runs to 14 residues. CDR3 nucleotide sequence: TGTGCCAGCAGTTTAAACCGGGACAGCCTATCCCAGTACTTC. Protein sequence: CASSLNRDSLSQYF.

This clonotype appeared a few times. The genes are TRBV13 and TRBJ2-1; 15 bases map to TRBD2. After removal of 5 bases from V and 7 bases from J, the junction contained 12 bases not matched to a gene. The CDR3 contains 18 residues. Germline CDR1 is PRHDT and CDR2 is FYEKMQ (reference sequence). In DNA form, the CDR3 reads TGTGCCAGCAGCCGCCGGACTAGCGGGAGGGCCGTCCTAAATGAGCAGTTCTTC. Translation: CASSRRTSGRAVLNEQFF.

In its sample, this clonotype was seen many times. The V and J genes are TRBV7-2 and TRBJ2-3; D not certain. The germline V and J ends were trimmed by 4 bases and 4 bases, with 9 bases remaining between them. Germline CDR1 SGHTA, CDR2 FQGNSA. The CDR3 runs to 13 residues. The CDR3 spells CASSSRGADTQYF. In DNA, the CDR3 is TGTGCCAGCAGCTCTAGAGGAGCAGATACGCAGTATTTT.

This clonotype was seen at least ten times. This chain links TRBV5-5 with TRBJ2-5, with a weak D call TRBD1 (7 bases). The CDR3 has 15 amino acids. With 4 bases removed from V and 5 bases from J, the gap between germline ends came to 18 bases. The germline V gene has CDR1 SGHKS and CDR2 YYEKEE (reference sequence). The CDR3 loop reads CASSTLNPGGETQYF. The CDR3 coding sequence is TGTGCCAGCAGCACCTTGAACCCAGGGGGGGAGACCCAGTACTTC.